This T cell receptor beta chain was observed in a study of blood T cell repertoires in COVID-19. Overall study context: Sites in the United States, Italy and Spain provided acute and convalescent COVID-19 samples. Nucleic acid was either cDNA or gDNA, and it came from T cells, B-cell-depleted T cells, or PBMCs.

The CDR3 sequence is 15 residues long. V was pared by 6 bases and J by 0 bases, with 5 bases of the junction left unmatched. Germline V lookup: CDR1 KGHDR, CDR2 SFDVKD. Original analysis: Amplification of reference gene primers provided the estimated nucleated cell counts. Repertoires were generated with immunoSEQ multiplex PCR, while TCRdb's copy carries only in-frame clones and drops some. V and J calls and clone size are copied from that table; D and trimming were computed from the DNA. The repertoire holds tens of thousands of clones, around four fifths seen once, with about 5.2% in the top ten. The chain employs TRBV24-1 and TRBJ2-7; 9 positions match TRBD1. Sequenced input: peripheral blood. This sequence was found in a human donor in a cohort sampled during active COVID-19. The CDR3 nucleotides are TGTGCCACCAGTTCCTTACAGGGGGCCTCCTACGAGCAGTACTTC. Translating it yields CATSSLQGASYEQYF.